This entry is about one T cell receptor beta chain. This sample stems from a study of blood T cell repertoires in COVID-19. Study-level information: T cells, B-cell-depleted T cells, or PBMCs supplied cDNA or gDNA.

In the original analysis: The assay estimated nucleated cells by amplifying reference gene primers. Here immunoSEQ multiplex PCR was the method, and the copy in TCRdb shows in-frame clones only, minus some. V, J and clone size reflect that table, while D and trimming were determined from the DNA. The sample includes approximately 45,000 clones, approximately 85% of them seen just once. This clonotype was sampled from a human donor in a cohort sampled during active COVID-19. Sequenced material: peripheral blood.

CDR3 in DNA: TGTGCCAGCAGCTTAGCCCGGACCGCCGGGAGGTTCTTC. It codes for CASSLARTAGRFF. The V call is TRBV7-2, the J call TRBJ2-1; D might be TRBD2 (6 bases). This CDR3 has 13 amino acids. Between the trimmed V and J ends, which lost 0 bases and 15 bases, there was a span of 15 bases. Germline assignment: CDR1 SGHTA and CDR2 FQGNSA.